Following are 27 T cell receptor beta chains from one sample sequenced in a study of human T cells and chemical hapten exposure. TCRdb reanalysed the RACE reads using MiXCR and keeps one entry per CDR3 protein. This table has roughly 380,000 distinct CDR3 sequences, approximately 5.1% appearing once. The time point: pre-sensitization, week 0. Treatment reported: therapeutic diphenylcyclopropenone sensitization with weekly scalp DPC. The sample consisted of whole blood, taken in connection with sensitization to the hapten diphenylcyclopropenone (DPC). These receptors originate from a woman aged 50 to 60 with alopecia areata. Some clones in this sample may be carry-over from other donors' samples.

This clonotype was picked up many times. The chain combines TRBV28 with TRBJ1-2; D gene uncertain. The CDR3 loop spans 13 amino acids. Trimming took off 7 bases at V and 3 bases at J, with 12 bases between the two ends. The germline gives CDR1 MDHEN, CDR2 SYDVKM. CDR3 amino acids: CASTLTEYYGYTF. The CDR3 coding sequence is TGTGCCAGCACCTTGACCGAGTACTATGGCTACACCTTC.

The chain links TRBV20-1 to TRBJ2-3, with D perhaps TRBD2 (5 bases). The CDR3 length is 13 residues. Germline V CDR1 and CDR2: DFQATT, SNEGSKA (reference sequence). Trimming removed 6 bases from V and 0 bases from J, with 10 bases in between. Here the CDR3 reads CSAEDFSTDTQYF. The CDR3 DNA sequence: TGCAGTGCCGAGGACTTTAGCACAGATACGCAGTATTTT.

This chain links TRBV12-3 or TRBV12-4 with TRBJ1-5; unclear D gene. Trimming took 3 bases from V and 3 from J, leaving 12 bases between them. This CDR3 has 15 amino acids. This CDR3 reads CASSFYASNNQPQHF. CDR3 DNA: TGTGCCAGCAGTTTTTATGCCAGCAACAATCAGCCCCAGCATTTT.

In its sample, this clonotype was seen a few times. The rearrangement joins TRBV7-9 to TRBJ2-7, with D unclear. Trimming stripped 1 base from V and 6 bases from J, with 10 bases between. The CDR3 contains 13 residues. The germline V gene has CDR1 SEHNR and CDR2 FQNEAQ (reference sequence). Written as DNA, the CDR3 is TGTGCCAGCAGCTTAGAGGCGAGCCTCGAGCAGTACTTC. Protein product: CASSLEASLEQYF. Variable domain in full (rest from reference TRBV7-9 and TRBJ2-7): DTGVSQNPRHKITKRGQNVTFRCDPISEHNRLYWYRQTLGQGPEFLTYFQNEAQLEKSRLLSDRFSAERPKGSFSTLEIQRTEQGDSAMYLCASSLEASLEQYFGPGTRLTVT.

The chain joins TRBV28 to TRBJ1-4; D gene ambiguous. Germline values: CDR1 MDHEN, CDR2 SYDVKM. The CDR3 is made up of 18 amino acids. V dropped 1 base and J dropped 0 bases, with 15 bases sitting between them. Here the CDR3 reads CASSLSPKKRSTNEKLFF. CDR3 DNA: TGTGCCAGCAGTTTATCCCCTAAGAAACGGTCAACTAATGAAAAACTGTTTTTT.

This clonotype was counted ten times or more. The chain recombines TRBV7-2 with TRBJ1-2; no reliable D call. V was cut by 1 base and J by 5 bases, with 14 bases left in between. Germline V gene data show CDR1 as SGHTA and CDR2 as FQGNSA. The CDR3 totals 15 residues. CDR3 sequence: CASSLEKWHTYGYTF. For the CDR3, the DNA is TGTGCCAGCAGCTTAGAAAAGTGGCACACTTATGGCTACACCTTC.

This clonotype was detected ten times or more. The chain has TRBV13 and TRBJ2-2; no definite D call. Germline V lookup: CDR1 PRHDT, CDR2 FYEKMQ (reference sequence). This CDR3 is 15 amino acids long. V lost 4 bases to trimming and J lost 6 bases, with 15 bases between them. CDR3 amino acids: CASSSPGSSSGELFF. The DNA for the CDR3 is TGTGCCAGCAGCTCACCGGGTAGTTCATCCGGGGAGCTGTTTTTT.

Ten or more counts support this clonotype. This chain joins TRBV3-1 and TRBJ1-1, with TRBD1 as a possible D gene (6 bases). V was trimmed by 1 base and J by 5 bases, leaving 17 bases between them. The CDR3 sequence is 16 residues long. CDR1 is LGHDT and CDR2 is YNNKEL in the germline V gene (reference sequence). CDR3 DNA: TGTGCCAGCAGCCAAGCCGGCTCAGGGGTAGTGACTGAAGCTTTCTTT. This encodes CASSQAGSGVVTEAFF.

This clonotype was counted ten times or more. This chain uses TRBV20-1 with TRBJ2-3; D is perhaps TRBD1 or TRBD2 (5 bases each). The V end lost 6 bases, the J end lost 7 bases, and 14 bases lay between the germline ends. CDR1 is DFQATT, CDR2 SNEGSKA, per germline (reference sequence). CDR3 length equals 12 residues. The CDR3 here is CSAPGPVNTQYF. The CDR3 DNA follows: TGCAGTGCCCCGGGGCCAGTGAATACGCAGTATTTT.

In its sample, this clonotype was seen many times. Written as DNA, the CDR3 is TGTGCCAGCAGTTACTGGGGGGGTAACACAGATACGCAGTATTTT. This encodes CASSYWGGNTDTQYF. The chain links TRBV6-5 to TRBJ2-3; the match to TRBD2 covers 7 bases. V trimming: 1 base; J trimming: 2 bases; junction bases outside the gene matches: 3. CDR1 MNHEY and CDR2 SVGAGI come from the germline V gene. The CDR3 has 15 amino acids.

This clonotype was seen at least ten times. The J gene is TRBJ1-5, the V gene TRBV12-3 or TRBV12-4; the D gene is possibly TRBD1 (6 bases). The CDR3 contains 14 residues. Deletions cut 2 bases from V and 3 bases from J, with 8 bases between. CDR3 protein: CASSLQGINQPQHF. The CDR3 region has the DNA TGTGCCAGCAGTTTACAGGGGATCAATCAGCCCCAGCATTTT.

This clonotype was seen a handful of times. The chain links TRBV27 to TRBJ2-7; D gene ambiguous. Germline V gene lookup returns CDR1 MNHEY and CDR2 SMNVEV (reference sequence). This CDR3 region has 14 residues. The V gene lost 7 bases and the J gene lost 2 bases, with 15 bases spanning the gap. CDR3 sequence (DNA): TGTGCCAGCACCCCGGGTCTACAGCCCTACGAGCAGTACTTC. Its protein is CASTPGLQPYEQYF.

This clonotype occurred a few times. The chain has TRBV3-1 and TRBJ1-1; TRBD1 matches at 7 bases. This CDR3 spans 16 amino acids. Germline values: CDR1 LGHDT, CDR2 YNNKEL (reference sequence). Trimming cost V 0 bases and J 7 bases; bases outside gene matches: 11. CDR3 amino acids: CASSQDRRVAGGEAFF. CDR3 DNA: TGTGCCAGCAGCCAAGATAGAAGGGTGGCAGGGGGTGAAGCTTTCTTT.

This clonotype was seen ten or more times. The rearrangement uses TRBV5-1 and TRBJ1-2, with 9 bases lining up with TRBD1. The CDR3 is 15 amino acids. Trimming at V came to 0 bases and at J to 5 bases, leaving 5 bases not matched to a gene. Germline CDR1 SGHRS, CDR2 YFSETQ. DNA for the CDR3: TGCGCCAGCAGCTTGGGAGACAGGGGGATGTATGGCTACACCTTC. The encoded protein is CASSLGDRGMYGYTF.

This clonotype was picked up many times. V usage is TRBV4-3 and J usage is TRBJ2-3, with TRBD2 matching over 8 bases. The CDR3 has 16 residues. Unmatched junction bases numbered 9, after V lost 4 bases and J lost 3 bases. The germline V gene encodes CDR1 LGHNA and CDR2 YSLEER. CDR3 in DNA: TGCGCCAGCAGCCGGTCCTTAGGCGGGAGGACAGATACGCAGTATTTT. This sequence encodes CASSRSLGGRTDTQYF.

This clonotype was detected ten times or more. The V and J genes are TRBV9 and TRBJ2-1; D is ambiguous. The CDR3 has 16 residues. The germline V and J ends were trimmed by 0 bases and 7 bases, with 17 bases remaining between them. Looked up from germline, CDR1 is SGDLS and CDR2 is YYNGEE. CDR3 DNA: TGTGCCAGCAGCGTAGCTACGGACCCAAAAGCTAATGAGCAGTTCTTC. Its protein is CASSVATDPKANEQFF.

This clonotype was counted ten times or more. The rearrangement links TRBV4-2 to TRBJ2-7, with D possibly matching TRBD2 (5 bases). CDR3 length: 14 residues. V lost 0 bases to trimming and J lost 7 bases, with 13 bases between them. From germline, CDR1 is LGHNA and CDR2 YNFKEQ. DNA for the CDR3: TGTGCCAGCAGCCAAGAGGGAGCAACCTTAGAGCAGTACTTC. Amino acid sequence: CASSQEGATLEQYF.

This clonotype was seen a few times. In DNA form, the CDR3 reads TGTGCCAGCAGTGATCAGGGGGCGACTGGCTACACCTTC. It specifies CASSDQGATGYTF. The chain combines TRBV2 with TRBJ1-2; TRBD1 agrees at 8 bases. Germline lookup yields CDR1 SNHLY and CDR2 FYNNEI. The J segment lost 7 bases and the V segment lost 3 bases, leaving 4 bases of the junction unmatched. This CDR3 region has 13 residues.

This clonotype occurred many times. This chain links TRBV3-1 with TRBJ1-3; D is perhaps TRBD1 (6 bases). CDR1 is LGHDT, CDR2 YNNKEL, per germline (reference sequence). V was pared by 1 base and J by 1 base, with 11 bases between. This CDR3 is built from 16 residues. The CDR3 coding sequence is TGTGCCAGCAGCCAAGGAGGGACAACTTCTGGAAACACCATATATTTT. This gives the protein CASSQGGTTSGNTIYF.

The chain is built from TRBV18 and TRBJ2-3; D is ambiguous. Trimming pared 0 bases from V and 6 bases from J, leaving 10 bases between. There are 14 residues in the CDR3. Per the germline V gene, CDR1 is KGHSH and CDR2 is LQKENI. The CDR3 region has the DNA TGTGCCAGCTCACCACCGTCTAGTAGGGATACGCAGTATTTT. As protein: CASSPPSSRDTQYF.

The CDR3 region is CASSQPLGGGGTSTDTQYF. The CDR3 bases are TGTGCCAGCAGCCAACCCCTGGGAGGCGGGGGTACATCCACAGATACGCAGTATTTT. This chain uses TRBV3-1 with TRBJ2-3, with 7 bases matching TRBD2. This CDR3 is 19 amino acids long. Germline CDR1 LGHDT, CDR2 YNNKEL (reference sequence). Trimming took 2 bases from V and 2 from J; bases not matched to a gene: 16.

This clonotype was seen only a few times. The chain joins TRBV29-1 to TRBJ1-4; TRBD1 matches 12 bases. V shed 5 bases and J 10 bases; nucleotides not matched to a gene: 11. This CDR3 spans 15 amino acids. The germline V gene encodes CDR1 SQVTM and CDR2 ANQGSEA. The CDR3 bases are TGCAGCGTTTACACACCGGGACAGGGGGCTTCAAAACTGTTTTTT. Translating gives CSVYTPGQGASKLFF.

The chain joins TRBV24-1 to TRBJ2-3, with 12 bases aligning to TRBD2. The CDR3 totals 17 residues. Losses at the gene ends were 3 bases for V and 4 bases for J; bases not matched to a gene: 7. Germline V gives CDR1 KGHDR, CDR2 SFDVKD. CDR3 nucleotides: TGTGCCACCAGTGATCATAGACTAGCGGGAGTGGCAGATACGCAGTATTTT. It specifies CATSDHRLAGVADTQYF.

The CDR3 spells CASSLGLAGIYQETQYF. The CDR3 DNA follows: TGCGCCAGCAGCTTGGGACTAGCGGGGATCTATCAAGAGACCCAGTACTTC. The J gene is TRBJ2-5, the V gene TRBV5-1; 11 nucleotides match TRBD2. The ends lost 0 bases at V and 2 bases at J; junction bases unmatched: 6. CDR1 is SGHRS, CDR2 YFSETQ, per germline. The CDR3 extends over 17 amino acids.

This clonotype was observed a handful of times. The rearrangement joins TRBV7-9 to TRBJ2-3; 7 nucleotides line up with TRBD2. The CDR3 spans 16 residues. V lost 2 bases to trimming and J lost 0 bases; unmatched junction nucleotides: 5. Germline V gives CDR1 SEHNR, CDR2 FQNEAQ (reference sequence). CDR3 in amino acids: CASSLRPAGSTDTQYF. As DNA, the CDR3 is TGTGCCAGCAGCTTACGACCAGCGGGAAGCACAGATACGCAGTATTTT.

This clonotype has at least ten counts. The V call is TRBV20-1, the J call TRBJ2-1; 12 bases are a match to TRBD2. This CDR3 comprises 17 residues. Trimming cost V 6 bases and J 0 bases; bases outside gene matches: 9. The germline V gene has CDR1 DFQATT and CDR2 SNEGSKA (reference sequence). CDR3 sequence: CSARGLAGISSYNEQFF. The CDR3 nucleotides read TGCAGTGCCCGCGGACTAGCGGGGATTAGCTCCTACAATGAGCAGTTCTTC.

This clonotype has a count of ten or more. V is TRBV29-1 and J is TRBJ1-5; D gene uncertain. Germline lookup yields CDR1 SQVTM and CDR2 ANQGSEA. Trimming removed 6 bases from V and 3 bases from J, with 12 bases in between. This CDR3 has 13 residues. The CDR3 coding sequence is TGCAGCGTGGGGTGGGCGGCCAATCAGCCCCAGCATTTT. Translated: CSVGWAANQPQHF.